The 32 T cell receptor beta chains reported below all come from one sample, sequenced in a study of shared clonotypes between healthy human individuals. Using immunoSEQ multiplex PCR, the repertoire was profiled, and TCRdb retains in-frame clones only, with some absent. The sample has fewer than 600,000 clones; about four fifths are singletons. Sequenced: PBMCs. Receptors were obtained from a woman aged 35 to 49 in good health. Some clones in this sample may be carry-over from other donors' samples.

The chain joins TRBV7-2 to TRBJ1-5; D gene uncertain. The ends were cut back, 4 bases at V and 7 bases at J, with 14 bases in the middle. The CDR3 runs 14 residues. The germline CDR1 and CDR2 sequences are SGHTA and FQGNSA. CDR3 DNA sequence: TGTGCCAGCAGCTCGACTAACGGCCGGCAGCCCCAGCATTTT. Translated: CASSSTNGRQPQHF.

This clone was observed a handful of times. V gene TRBV5-1 combines with J gene TRBJ1-1; the D is unclear. The CDR3 spans 14 residues. CDR1 and CDR2 from the germline V gene are SGHRS and YFSETQ. Deletions cut 5 bases from V and 4 bases from J, with 15 bases between. CDR3 nucleotide sequence: TGCGCCAGCAGTTTCTTAGGGTTCAGCACTGAAGCTTTCTTT. Its translation is CASSFLGFSTEAFF.

This clone has more than one count but fewer than ten. The chain carries TRBV7-8 and TRBJ1-1; D is perhaps TRBD1 (5 bases). The CDR3 sequence is 13 residues long. Trimming removed 1 base at V and 7 bases at J, with 10 bases between. Germline V gives CDR1 SGHVS, CDR2 FQNEAQ. The CDR3 DNA sequence: TGTGCCAGCAGCTTAGTGCCGGGGGTTGAAGCTTTCTTT. Translating gives CASSLVPGVEAFF.

This clone was observed a single time. The J gene is TRBJ2-7, the V gene TRBV27; TRBD2 matches 7 bases. The germline gives CDR1 MNHEY, CDR2 SMNVEV (reference sequence). The CDR3 extends over 14 amino acids. The V segment lost 5 bases and the J segment 4 bases; nucleotides outside the gene matches: 8. In DNA form, the CDR3 reads TGTGCCAGCAGTCGAAAGCGGGATGGTTACGAGCAGTACTTC. It translates to CASSRKRDGYEQYF.

The gene calls are TRBV7-6 and TRBJ2-2, with 7 bases identical to TRBD1. CDR3 length: 16 amino acids. V shed 5 bases, J shed 0 bases, and the junction held 6 bases outside the gene matches. CDR1 is SGHVS and CDR2 is FNYEAQ in the germline V gene. The CDR3 loop is CASSPRTGSNTGELFF. Written as DNA, the CDR3 is TGTGCCAGCAGCCCTCGGACAGGATCGAACACCGGGGAGCTGTTTTTT.

The gene calls are TRBV2 and TRBJ2-2; no clear D. Trimming shortened V by 10 bases and J by 3 bases, and 9 bases separated the two germline ends. Germline assignment: CDR1 SNHLY and CDR2 FYNNEI. The CDR3 is made up of 12 amino acids. The CDR3 coding sequence is TGTGCCACGTCCTCTGACACCGGGGAGCTGTTTTTT. Amino acids: CATSSDTGELFF.

This clone was recorded at least ten times. V is TRBV6-5 and J is TRBJ1-1, with no clear D. CDR1 MNHEY and CDR2 SVGAGI come from the germline V gene. Trimming left V 0 bases short and J 1 base short, with 12 bases between. The CDR3 totals 16 residues. The CDR3 here is CASSYSGGGPNTEAFF. CDR3 DNA sequence: TGTGCCAGCAGTTACTCGGGCGGAGGACCGAACACTGAAGCTTTCTTT.

The chain couples TRBV5-1 to TRBJ1-1; TRBD1 matches 8 bases. The V gene end was trimmed by 4 bases and the J gene end by 1 base; junction bases not matched to a gene: 9. This CDR3 is 16 amino acids long. Per the germline V gene, CDR1 is SGHRS and CDR2 is YFSETQ. The CDR3 protein is CASSPTGGGWNTEAFF. The CDR3 DNA reads as TGCGCCAGCAGCCCCACAGGGGGAGGGTGGAACACTGAAGCTTTCTTT.

A note on this clone: This may be a read error, as it is one base from a much larger clone. Other nucleotide sequences in the sample specify the same CDR3. The chain links TRBV7-3 to TRBJ1-1; D call uncertain. The germline V and J ends were trimmed by 4 bases and 1 base, with 4 bases remaining between them. The CDR3 loop spans 12 amino acids. Looked up from germline, CDR1 is SGHTA and CDR2 is FQGTGA. Here the CDR3 reads CASSSPNTEAFF. As DNA, the CDR3 is TGTGCCAGCAGCTCGCCGAACACTGAAGCTTTCTTT.

This clone was recorded a few times. This rearrangement joins TRBV15 to TRBJ2-3; D not resolved. The ends were cut back, 0 bases at V and 2 bases at J, with 6 bases in the middle. Germline loops: CDR1 LNHNV, CDR2 YYDKDF (reference sequence). The CDR3 is made up of 14 amino acids. CDR3 in amino acids: CATSRDYYTDTQYF. The DNA for the CDR3 is TGTGCCACCAGCAGAGACTACTACACAGATACGCAGTATTTT.

The V call is TRBV7-2, the J call TRBJ2-3; a possible D gene is TRBD2 (5 bases). Germline-derived CDR1 and CDR2 are SGHTA and FQGNSA. This CDR3 spans 13 amino acids. V lost 6 bases, J lost 1 base, and 8 bases lay in between. In DNA, the CDR3 is TGTGCCAGCAGGAGGGCCGGCACAGATACGCAGTATTTT. Translated: CASRRAGTDTQYF.

The rearrangement links TRBV9 to TRBJ1-6; D not certain. Trimming took off 3 bases at V and 1 base at J, with 14 bases between the two ends. Germline V gene data show CDR1 as SGDLS and CDR2 as YYNGEE. This CDR3 has 17 residues. Here the CDR3 reads CASSAGRSKSYNSPLHF. DNA of the CDR3: TGTGCCAGCAGCGCAGGAAGGTCCAAATCCTATAATTCACCCCTCCACTTT.

This clone came up many times. V usage is TRBV28 and J usage is TRBJ1-5; 8 bases match TRBD1. Germline CDR1 is MDHEN and CDR2 is SYDVKM. V lost 5 bases to trimming and J lost 4 bases; unmatched junction nucleotides: 4. There are 14 residues in the CDR3. The chain's CDR3 is CASSPQGVNQPQHF. DNA for the CDR3: TGTGCCAGCAGTCCACAGGGGGTAAATCAGCCCCAGCATTTT.

The chain recombines TRBV19 with TRBJ2-6, with D uncertain. The CDR3 length is 15 residues. Germline CDR1 is LNHDA and CDR2 is SQIVND (reference sequence). Trimming removed 4 bases from V and 1 base from J, with 8 bases in between. Here the CDR3 reads CASSTLGSGANVLTF. For the CDR3, the DNA is TGTGCCAGTAGTACCCTGGGGTCTGGGGCCAACGTCCTGACTTTC.

The J gene is TRBJ1-5, the V gene TRBV5-8, with D maybe TRBD1 (6 bases). Germline values: CDR1 SGHTS, CDR2 YDEGEE. Between the trimmed V and J ends, which lost 0 bases and 0 bases, there was a span of 13 bases. The CDR3 has 17 amino acids. CDR3 DNA: TGTGCCAGCAGCTTGGAGTGGGGGGCGGCTAGCAATCAGCCCCAGCATTTT. Its protein is CASSLEWGAASNQPQHF.

This clone was recorded a few times. V and J are TRBV5-4 and TRBJ2-7; TRBD1 or TRBD2 may be the D gene (5 bases each). CDR1 SGHNT and CDR2 YYREEE come from the germline V gene (reference sequence). There are 14 residues in the CDR3. Trimming stripped 4 bases from V and 2 bases from J, with 13 bases between. In DNA form, the CDR3 reads TGTGCCAGCAGCGCATGGGACGGCACCTACGAGCAGTACTTC. Translation gives CASSAWDGTYEQYF. The full variable domain, in which reference TRBV5-4 and TRBJ2-7 provide the parts outside the CDR3, is ETGVTQSPTHLIKTRGQQVTLRCSSQSGHNTVSWYQQALGQGPQFIFQYYREEENGRGNFPPRFSGLQFPNYSSELNVNALELDDSALYLCASSAWDGTYEQYFGPGTRLTVT.

CDR3 sequence: CATSRVRGPYEQYF. As DNA, the CDR3 is TGTGCCACCAGCAGAGTAAGGGGGCCCTACGAGCAGTACTTC. This rearrangement joins TRBV15 to TRBJ2-7; 7 bases fit TRBD1. Germline CDR1 is LNHNV and CDR2 is YYDKDF (reference sequence). V was clipped by 1 base and J by 2 bases; unmatched bases: 2. There are 14 residues in the CDR3.

The gene calls are TRBV5-4 and TRBJ2-7; 14 nucleotides match TRBD2. The CDR3 contains 15 residues. From germline, CDR1 is SGHNT and CDR2 YYREEE (reference sequence). Trimming removed 4 bases from V and 3 bases from J; junction bases left unmatched: 3. The CDR3 loop reads CASSEGLAGVYEQYF. The CDR3 region has the DNA TGTGCCAGCAGCGAGGGACTAGCGGGAGTCTACGAGCAGTACTTC.

The chain recombines TRBV10-2 with TRBJ2-2, with 7 bases fitting TRBD1. Germline lookup yields CDR1 WSHSY and CDR2 SAAADI. With 7 bases clipped from V and 7 bases from J, the junction kept 6 bases outside the gene matches. CDR3 length: 13 amino acids. CDR3 in DNA: TGCGCCAGCACCGAAGCAGGGGGCGGGGAGCTGTTTTTT. Translation: CASTEAGGGELFF.

The CDR3: CASSLYRGGTGELFF. The CDR3 DNA reads TGTGCCAGCAGCTTGTACAGGGGAGGCACCGGGGAGCTGTTTTTT. The chain links TRBV7-9 to TRBJ2-2; D perhaps matches TRBD1 (7 bases). CDR1 and CDR2 from the germline V gene are SEHNR and FQNEAQ (reference sequence). V dropped 3 bases and J dropped 4 bases, with 12 bases sitting between them. This CDR3 contains 15 residues. The variable domain in full, with the rest retrieved from reference TRBV7-9 and TRBJ2-2, is DTGVSQNPRHKITKRGQNVTFRCDPISEHNRLYWYRQTLGQGPEFLTYFQNEAQLEKSRLLSDRFSAERPKGSFSTLEIQRTEQGDSAMYLCASSLYRGGTGELFFGEGSRLTVL.

J is TRBJ2-5 and V is TRBV11-2; 12 nucleotides line up with TRBD1. Looked up from germline, CDR1 is SGHAT and CDR2 is FQNNGV. The V and J ends lost 4 bases and 4 bases, in that order; junction bases with no gene match: 7. The CDR3 runs to 16 residues. This CDR3 reads CASSYSAGQGAETQYF. The CDR3 region has the DNA TGTGCCAGCAGCTATTCCGCGGGACAGGGGGCAGAGACCCAGTACTTC.

The rearrangement uses TRBV2 and TRBJ2-7; D not resolved. The CDR3 has 13 residues. The V end was cut by 4 bases, the J end by 3 bases, with 10 bases between. CDR1 is SNHLY and CDR2 is FYNNEI in the germline V gene. In DNA form, the CDR3 reads TGTGCCAGCAGTGGCTGGCTACTCTACGAGCAGTACTTC. It yields the protein CASSGWLLYEQYF.

The J gene is TRBJ2-1, the V gene TRBV7-8, with 11 nucleotides matching TRBD2. From germline, CDR1 is SGHVS and CDR2 FQNEAQ. This CDR3 is 15 amino acids long. The J segment lost 7 bases and the V segment lost 5 bases, leaving 7 bases of the junction unmatched. CDR3 loop: CASSLTSGGINEQFF. The DNA of the CDR3 is TGTGCCAGCAGCCTAACTAGCGGGGGAATAAATGAGCAGTTCTTC.

This sequence joins TRBV28 and TRBJ2-7; 9 positions match TRBD2. The CDR3 extends over 13 amino acids. V shed 3 bases and J 3 bases; nucleotides not matched to a gene: 0. The germline CDR1 and CDR2 sequences are MDHEN and SYDVKM. CDR3 loop: CASSLTSGYEQYF. The CDR3 DNA is TGTGCCAGCAGTTTGACTAGCGGCTACGAGCAGTACTTC.

The J gene is TRBJ2-7, the V gene TRBV28; 16 nucleotides match TRBD2. The ends lost 8 bases at V and 8 bases at J; junction bases unmatched: 9. The CDR3 spans 15 residues. Per germline, CDR1 MDHEN and CDR2 SYDVKM. The CDR3 region has the DNA TGTGCCAGCCGCGGGACTAGCGGGAGGGTCGCGAAGCAGTACTTC. It yields the protein CASRGTSGRVAKQYF.

The chain employs TRBV5-4 and TRBJ2-1; TRBD1 agrees at 8 bases. Losses at the gene ends were 1 base for V and 12 bases for J; bases not matched to a gene: 9. Germline V lookup: CDR1 SGHNT, CDR2 YYREEE (reference sequence). The CDR3 spans 14 residues. The CDR3 protein is CASSLSGQARWQFF. CDR3 bases: TGTGCCAGCAGCTTGTCGGGACAGGCCCGTTGGCAGTTCTTC. Full variable domain (outside the CDR3, taken from reference TRBV5-4 and TRBJ2-1): ETGVTQSPTHLIKTRGQQVTLRCSSQSGHNTVSWYQQALGQGPQFIFQYYREEENGRGNFPPRFSGLQFPNYSSELNVNALELDDSALYLCASSLSGQARWQFFGPGTRLTVL.

This clone came up once. The chain carries TRBV14 and TRBJ2-2; D is possibly TRBD2 (6 bases). From germline, CDR1 is SGHDN and CDR2 FVKESK. V was cut by 10 bases and J by 4 bases, with 13 bases left in between. The CDR3 is made up of 13 amino acids. CDR3 sequence: CATGRTLTGELFF. The CDR3 DNA reads as TGTGCCACAGGGAGGACGCTCACCGGGGAGCTGTTTTTT.

In DNA form, the CDR3 reads TGTGCCAGCAGCTTGGCCCGGAGTGGCGATACTAGCACAGATACGCAGTATTTT. It yields the protein CASSLARSGDTSTDTQYF. V usage is TRBV5-4 and J usage is TRBJ2-3, with D unresolved. The germline CDR1 and CDR2 sequences are SGHNT and YYREEE (reference sequence). V was cut by 0 bases and J by 0 bases, with 17 bases left in between. The CDR3 consists of 18 residues.

The CDR3 DNA sequence: TGTGCCATCAAAAGGTCAAATGAGCAGTTCTTC. Residues: CAIKRSNEQFF. V gene TRBV10-3 combines with J gene TRBJ2-1, with D uncertain. Looked up from germline, CDR1 is ENHRY and CDR2 is SYGVKD. This CDR3 contains 11 residues. With 7 bases removed from V and 7 bases from J, the gap between germline ends came to 8 bases.

V is TRBV7-3 and J is TRBJ1-5, with 8 nucleotides matching TRBD1. Germline assignment: CDR1 SGHTA and CDR2 FQGTGA. J gave up 9 bases and V 8 bases, and 12 bases lay outside the gene matches. The CDR3 is made up of 14 amino acids. The CDR3 here is CASGGQGASGPQHF. The DNA for the CDR3 is TGTGCCAGCGGCGGACAGGGTGCGTCTGGGCCCCAGCATTTT.

This clone appeared a few times. The chain couples TRBV15 to TRBJ2-7; the D gene is possibly TRBD1 (6 bases). Germline assignment: CDR1 LNHNV and CDR2 YYDKDF (reference sequence). The V end was cut by 0 bases, the J end by 4 bases, with 13 bases between. The CDR3 is made up of 15 amino acids. In DNA, the CDR3 is TGTGCCACCAGCAGAGACGGGACATTCCTTTACGAGCAGTACTTC. Translation: CATSRDGTFLYEQYF.

The chain links TRBV5-4 to TRBJ2-3; 11 nucleotides line up with TRBD2. The germline CDR1 and CDR2 sequences are SGHNT and YYREEE (reference sequence). After removal of 6 bases from V and 0 bases from J, the junction contained 12 bases not matched to a gene. The CDR3 consists of 18 residues. The CDR3 bases are TGTGCCAGCATCCGACTAGCGGGATCCACTCATAGCACAGATACGCAGTATTTT. This translates into CASIRLAGSTHSTDTQYF.